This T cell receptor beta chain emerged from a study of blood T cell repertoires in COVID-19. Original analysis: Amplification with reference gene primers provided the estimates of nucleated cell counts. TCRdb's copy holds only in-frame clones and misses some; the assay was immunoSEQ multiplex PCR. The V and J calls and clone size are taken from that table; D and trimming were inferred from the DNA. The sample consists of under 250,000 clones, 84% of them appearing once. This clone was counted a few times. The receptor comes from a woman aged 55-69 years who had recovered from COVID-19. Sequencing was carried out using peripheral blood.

CDR3: CASSDGTGVQPQHF. The DNA of the CDR3 is TGTGCCAGCAGTGATGGGACAGGGGTACAGCCCCAGCATTTT. V gene TRBV2 combines with J gene TRBJ1-5; 10 bases are shared with TRBD1. The junction had 3 bases not matched to a gene; V was cut back by 3 bases and J by 7 bases. The CDR3 loop spans 14 amino acids. Looked up from germline, CDR1 is SNHLY and CDR2 is FYNNEI.